The clone carrying this T cell receptor beta chain is categorized as medium-sized. The antigen is unknown. This entry belongs to a study of graft-versus-host responses after intestinal transplantation. The wider study: Tacrolimus and steroids were given for about three years to all recipients after anti-thymocyte globulin induction. The study's findings and limits: Declines in HvG clones occurring early post-transplant were associated with peak circulating GvH clone levels.

The data were produced by immunoSEQ multiplex PCR, yet TCRdb's version contains in-frame clones alone and is incomplete. The sample yields about 21,000 clones, approximately 92% seen once. This CDR3 has 15 residues. The V gene's germline CDR1 is MDHEN and CDR2 SYDVKM. V lost 3 bases to trimming and J lost 0 bases, with 9 bases between them. The chain couples TRBV28 to TRBJ2-1; D gene unclear. The source was PBMCs, collected about 9 months after intestinal transplant. The sequence derives from a human patient who received an intestinal transplant, so some T cells may come from the graft donor. This CDR3 is CASSFTVLSYNEQFF. In DNA, the CDR3 is TGTGCCAGCAGTTTCACAGTTCTCTCCTACAATGAGCAGTTCTTC. The full variable domain, its missing parts supplied by reference TRBV28 and TRBJ2-1, is DVKVTQSSRYLVKRTGEKVFLECVQDMDHENMFWYRQDPGLGLRLIYFSYDVKMKEKGDIPEGYSVSREKKERFSLILESASTNQTSMYLCASSFTVLSYNEQFFGPGTRLTVL.